The next 15 T cell receptor beta chains were all read from a single sample in a study of OX40 agonist ivuxolimab in advanced cancers. Produced via immunoSEQ multiplex PCR; TCRdb's table is partial and in-frame only. The table records more than 35,000 clones, 70% to 85% of them present only once. The source was CD4+ or CD8+ T cells sorted from blood, collected in a trial of the OX40 agonist ivuxolimab. The receptors were sampled from an adult with an advanced solid tumor such as melanoma, head and neck, liver or kidney cancer.

The chain links TRBV18 to TRBJ2-2; a possible D gene is TRBD1 (6 bases). The V gene's germline CDR1 is KGHSH and CDR2 LQKENI. This CDR3 spans 15 amino acids. V was clipped by 4 bases and J by 0 bases, with 9 bases between them. Here the CDR3 reads CASSLRTANTGELFF. The CDR3 bases are TGTGCCAGCTCACTTCGGACAGCGAACACCGGGGAGCTGTTTTTT.

The rearrangement joins TRBV4-1 to TRBJ1-5; 8 positions match TRBD1. Germline CDR1 MGHRA, CDR2 YSYEKL. The CDR3 extends over 14 amino acids. The V gene end was trimmed by 5 bases and the J gene end by 2 bases; junction bases not matched to a gene: 2. CDR3 nucleotides: TGCGCCAGCAGCTCGGGACAGGGCAATCAGCCCCAGCATTTT. It translates to CASSSGQGNQPQHF.

The J gene is TRBJ2-7, the V gene TRBV2; D gene uncertain. The CDR3 sequence is 13 residues long. V shed 4 bases and J shed 3 bases, with 10 bases lying between them. Germline lookup yields CDR1 SNHLY and CDR2 FYNNEI. This chain's CDR3 is CASSAWTNYEQYV. CDR3 in DNA: TGTGCCAGCAGTGCCTGGACGAACTACGAGCAGTACGTC.

The genes are TRBV28 and TRBJ2-2, with D perhaps assigned TRBD1 or TRBD2 (6 bases each). CDR1 is MDHEN and CDR2 is SYDVKM in the germline V gene. The V end lost 2 bases, the J end lost 5 bases, and 12 bases lay between the germline ends. This CDR3 has 15 amino acids. The CDR3 nucleotides read TGTGCCAGCAGTTTAGCCAGGGGAGGAACCGGGGAGCTGTTTTTT. This codes for CASSLARGGTGELFF.

The V call is TRBV27, the J call TRBJ2-3, with a weak D call TRBD2 (6 bases). The CDR3 runs 15 residues. The germline V gene has CDR1 MNHEY and CDR2 SMNVEV (reference sequence). With 6 bases removed from V and 0 bases from J, the gap between germline ends came to 13 bases. The CDR3 nucleotides are TGTGCCAGCAGGGGGTGGGGGGACAGCACAGATACGCAGTATTTT. Protein: CASRGWGDSTDTQYF.

This clone was observed a few times. The rearrangement uses TRBV2 and TRBJ1-1, with 7 bases that match TRBD1. J lost 1 base, V lost 7 bases, and 9 bases had no gene match. This CDR3 has 15 amino acids. Germline values: CDR1 SNHLY, CDR2 FYNNEI. CDR3 in DNA: TGTGCCAGCAATAAGGGGGACAGCCCGAACACTGAAGCTTTCTTT. The encoded protein is CASNKGDSPNTEAFF.

The chain carries TRBV29-1 and TRBJ1-4; TRBD1 matches at 8 bases. The germline V gene has CDR1 SQVTM and CDR2 ANQGSEA. This CDR3 region has 15 residues. J lost 5 bases, V lost 5 bases, and 10 bases had no gene match. The CDR3 nucleotides are TGCAGCGTTTTTGGGGACCGGACAGGGAATGAAAAACTGTTTTTT. It codes for CSVFGDRTGNEKLFF.

V is TRBV6-5 and J is TRBJ2-3; 11 bases fit TRBD1. This CDR3 is 16 amino acids long. Germline lookup yields CDR1 MNHEY and CDR2 SVGAGI. J gave up 4 bases and V 4 bases, and 7 bases lay outside the gene matches. CDR3 bases: TGTGCCAGCAGTTCGGTCCGGGACAGGGGGGCAGATACGCAGTATTTT. It translates to CASSSVRDRGADTQYF.

The CDR3 DNA follows: TGTGCCAGCAGCCCCCTCGCAGGACTCAAGAACACTGAAGCTTTCTTT. Translated, it gives CASSPLAGLKNTEAFF. The rearrangement joins TRBV5-6 to TRBJ1-1; no clear D gene. The germline V and J ends were trimmed by 4 bases and 1 base, with 17 bases remaining between them. The length of the CDR3 is 16 residues. Germline V gene lookup returns CDR1 SGHDT and CDR2 YYEEEE.

About this clone itself: At the DNA level, this CDR3 is encoded by other sequences in the same sample as well. The chain couples TRBV25-1 to TRBJ2-5; D is undetermined. V was trimmed by 1 base and J by 4 bases, leaving 10 bases between them. This CDR3 comprises 14 residues. Germline CDR1 MGHDK, CDR2 SYGVNS. Here the CDR3 DNA reads TGTGCCAGCAGTGAATCGTTACGGTCAGAGACCCAGTACTTC. Translated: CASSESLRSETQYF.

The genes are TRBV4-1 and TRBJ1-2; a possible D gene is TRBD1 (6 bases). The CDR3 totals 15 residues. V lost 1 base to trimming and J lost 8 bases, with 17 bases between them. Germline V lookup: CDR1 MGHRA, CDR2 YSYEKL. The CDR3 spells CASSQGHQNQGGYTF. The CDR3 region has the DNA TGCGCCAGCAGCCAAGGACACCAAAACCAGGGGGGCTACACCTTC.

The gene calls are TRBV6-1 and TRBJ1-1; D uncertain. The CDR3 extends over 17 amino acids. V lost 2 bases, J lost 1 base, and 17 bases lay in between. Per the germline V gene, CDR1 is MNHNS and CDR2 is SASEGT. The CDR3 DNA is TGTGCCAGCAGTGAAATGAGGAACCGCCTAGGGAACACTGAAGCTTTCTTT. It specifies CASSEMRNRLGNTEAFF.

The chain is built from TRBV5-1 and TRBJ2-7; no firm D call. This CDR3 contains 11 residues. V was pared by 0 bases and J by 5 bases, with 3 bases between. The V gene's germline CDR1 is SGHRS and CDR2 YFSETQ. CDR3 in amino acids: CASSLEHEQYF. CDR3 sequence (DNA): TGCGCCAGCAGCTTGGAACACGAGCAGTACTTC.

The rearrangement links TRBV30 to TRBJ1-1; D possibly corresponds to TRBD1 (5 bases). The V end lost 4 bases, the J end lost 0 bases, and 9 bases lay between the germline ends. This CDR3 has 13 residues. The germline V gene encodes CDR1 GTSNPN and CDR2 SVGIG (reference sequence). DNA for the CDR3: TGTGCCTGGACGGGACGGCTGAACACTGAAGCTTTCTTT. This codes for CAWTGRLNTEAFF.

V usage is TRBV6-5 and J usage is TRBJ2-2, with D unclear. Germline lookup yields CDR1 MNHEY and CDR2 SVGAGI. V was pared by 5 bases and J by 1 base, with 11 bases between. CDR3 size: 15 residues. Written as DNA, the CDR3 is TGTGCCAGCAGTCACCTCGACAAGAACACCGGGGAGCTGTTTTTT. Its translation: CASSHLDKNTGELFF.